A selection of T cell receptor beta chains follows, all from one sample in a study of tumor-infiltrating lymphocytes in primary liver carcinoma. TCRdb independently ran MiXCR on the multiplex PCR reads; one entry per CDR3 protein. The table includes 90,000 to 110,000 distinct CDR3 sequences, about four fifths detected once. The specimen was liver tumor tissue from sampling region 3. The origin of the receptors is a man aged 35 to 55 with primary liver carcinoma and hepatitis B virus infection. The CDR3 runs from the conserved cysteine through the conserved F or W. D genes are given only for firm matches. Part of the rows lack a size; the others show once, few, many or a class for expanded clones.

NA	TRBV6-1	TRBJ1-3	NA	TGTACCACCTATACATGGGGAAACGCCACCATATATTTT	CTTYTWGNATIYF
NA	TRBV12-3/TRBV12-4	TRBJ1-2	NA	TGTACCAGCAGTTTAGGTGGCAGACCAAGAGACTATGGCTACACCTTC	CTSSLGGRPRDYGYTF
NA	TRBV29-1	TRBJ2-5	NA	TGTAGTGTGGGGCGGATAGAGACCCAGTACTTC	CSVGRIETQYF
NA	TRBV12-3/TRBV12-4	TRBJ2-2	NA	TGTGCTTGCAGTTTAGCTCCAGCGGGTGTGACCGGGGAGCTGTTTTTT	CACSLAPAGVTGELFF
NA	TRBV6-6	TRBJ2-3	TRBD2	TGTGCCATGAGTCGGACTAGCCAGGGAGATACGCAGTATTTT	CAMSRTSQGDTQYF
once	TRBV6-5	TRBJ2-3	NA	TGTGCCAGCAACCCAGGAGTAGAGGGAACAAATACGCAGTATTTT	CASNPGVEGTNTQYF
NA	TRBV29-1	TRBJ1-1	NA	TGCAGCGTTGCCCCGGGATGGGGTATGAAAACTGAAGCTATCTTT	CSVAPGWGMKTEAIF
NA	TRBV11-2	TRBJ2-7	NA	TGTGCCAGCAGCTTTGGCCAACTCTGCGAGCAATACTTC	CASSFGQLCEQYF
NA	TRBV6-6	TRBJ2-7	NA	TGTGCCAACAGTGGAGGATGGAATTCCTACGAGCAGTACTTC	CANSGGWNSYEQYF
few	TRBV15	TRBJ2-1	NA	TGTGCCACCAGGACCCGGGAGTCCCACCTATACAATGAGCAGTTCTTC	CATRTRESHLYNEQFF
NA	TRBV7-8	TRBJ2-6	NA	TGTGCCAGCAGCTTAGATGGGAGGGGGGCTGGGGCCAACATTCTGACTTTC	CASSLDGRGAGANILTF
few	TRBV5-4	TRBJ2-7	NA	TGTACCAGCAGCCCCCCGTTGGGCGAGCAGTACTTC	CTSSPPLGEQYF
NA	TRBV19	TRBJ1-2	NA	TGTGCCTTTTCAGTGGATGGCTACACCTTC	CAFSVDGYTF
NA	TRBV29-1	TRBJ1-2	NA	TGCAGCGTTGAAGGTTTTCGTGGCTACACCTTC	CSVEGFRGYTF
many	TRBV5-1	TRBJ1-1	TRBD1	TGCGCCAGCAGCTTGTCGTCAGGGGGGGCGAACACTGAAGCTTTCTTT	CASSLSSGGANTEAFF